These 8 T cell receptor beta chains originate from one sample sequenced in a study of spatial heterogeneity in lung cancer. Time point reported: blood at routine non-recurrence follow-up after resection. Material for sequencing was whole RNA from tumor, nontumor lung or frozen PBMC, left unsorted. TCRdb passed the 5' RACE reads through MiXCR, listing each CDR3 protein once. The sample has fewer than 60,000 distinct CDR3 sequences; less than 9% are singletons. The starting material was PBMCs, obtained at follow-up. All receptors come from a female donor with early-stage non-small cell lung cancer.

This clonotype has a count of ten or more. This chain uses TRBV28 with TRBJ1-5; D not certain. Germline CDR1 is MDHEN and CDR2 is SYDVKM. The CDR3 loop spans 14 amino acids. The germline V and J ends were trimmed by 3 bases and 2 bases, with 8 bases remaining between them. The CDR3 spells CASSFQSGNQPQHF. The CDR3, as DNA: TGTGCCAGCAGTTTCCAGAGTGGCAATCAGCCCCAGCATTTT. The whole variable domain, filled in from reference TRBV28 and TRBJ1-5, reads DVKVTQSSRYLVKRTGEKVFLECVQDMDHENMFWYRQDPGLGLRLIYFSYDVKMKEKGDIPEGYSVSREKKERFSLILESASTNQTSMYLCASSFQSGNQPQHFGDGTRLSIL.

The V call is TRBV12-3 or TRBV12-4, the J call TRBJ1-2, with 7 positions matching TRBD1. The J segment lost 8 bases and the V segment lost 2 bases, leaving 5 bases of the junction unmatched. CDR3 size: 13 residues. The CDR3 DNA follows: TGTGCCAGCAGTTTACGAGACAGGGACGGCTACACCTTC. Protein product: CASSLRDRDGYTF.

V usage is TRBV2 and J usage is TRBJ1-1; D gene unclear. Looked up from germline, CDR1 is SNHLY and CDR2 is FYNNEI. Deletions cut 8 bases from V and 0 bases from J, with 10 bases between. The CDR3 length is 13 residues. CDR3 sequence reads: CASGLMVNTEAFF. CDR3 DNA: TGTGCCAGCGGGTTAATGGTGAACACTGAAGCTTTCTTT.

This clonotype was seen only a few times. The rearrangement links TRBV5-4 to TRBJ2-5; no reliable D call. CDR3 length: 12 amino acids. V shed 0 bases and J shed 7 bases, with 7 bases lying between them. From germline, CDR1 is SGHNT and CDR2 YYREEE (reference sequence). CDR3: CASSLVFATQYF. As DNA, the CDR3 is TGTGCCAGCAGCTTGGTCTTTGCGACCCAGTACTTC. Full variable domain (rest looked up from reference TRBV5-4 and TRBJ2-5): ETGVTQSPTHLIKTRGQQVTLRCSSQSGHNTVSWYQQALGQGPQFIFQYYREEENGRGNFPPRFSGLQFPNYSSELNVNALELDDSALYLCASSLVFATQYFGPGTRLLVL.

Many counts were recorded for this clonotype. Written as DNA, the CDR3 is TGTGCCAGCAGCCAAGAGCGGGGGGGATACACCGGGGAGCTGTTTTTT. Translating it yields CASSQERGGYTGELFF. The chain joins TRBV7-2 to TRBJ2-2; 10 positions agree with TRBD2. Trimming removed 5 bases from V and 3 bases from J; junction bases left unmatched: 6. CDR1 is SGHTA and CDR2 is FQGNSA in the germline V gene. This CDR3 region has 16 residues. Drawing the rest from reference TRBV7-2 and TRBJ2-2, the complete variable domain is GAGVSQSPSNKVTEKGKDVELRCDPISGHTALYWYRQSLGQGLEFLIYFQGNSAPDKSGLPSDRFSAERTGGSVSTLTIQRTQQEDSAVYLCASSQERGGYTGELFFGEGSRLTVL.

This clonotype was counted only a few times. The V call is TRBV3-1, the J call TRBJ2-2, with 8 bases aligning to TRBD1. V was pared by 6 bases and J by 2 bases, with 5 bases of the junction left unmatched. CDR3 length: 15 amino acids. Germline CDR1 LGHDT, CDR2 YNNKEL (reference sequence). For the CDR3, the DNA is TGTGCCAGCAGGCGACAGGGGAGAAACACCGGGGAGCTGTTTTTT. Encoded protein: CASRRQGRNTGELFF. The full variable domain, rest sourced from reference TRBV3-1 and TRBJ2-2, is DTAVSQTPKYLVTQMGNDKSIKCEQNLGHDTMYWYKQDSKKFLKIMFSYNNKELIINETVPNRFSPKSPDKAHLNLHINSLELGDSAVYFCASRRQGRNTGELFFGEGSRLTVL.

This clonotype was counted ten times or more. In nucleotides, the CDR3 is TGCAGTGCAAGACCGGGAAAAATTATGAACACTGAAGCTTTCTTT. Translating it yields CSARPGKIMNTEAFF. V is TRBV20-1 and J is TRBJ1-1; D remains unclear. The germline CDR1 and CDR2 sequences are DFQATT and SNEGSKA (reference sequence). The CDR3 extends over 15 amino acids. Trimming left V 6 bases short and J 0 bases short, with 17 bases between.

This clonotype showed up many times. The chain employs TRBV4-1 and TRBJ1-2, with D perhaps TRBD1 (5 bases). The CDR3 has 16 residues. Germline V CDR1 and CDR2: MGHRA, YSYEKL. V was shortened by 0 bases and J by 4 bases, with 15 bases between the two germline ends. As DNA, the CDR3 is TGCGCCAGCAGCCAAGATTCTAGGGGAAAGCGCTATGGCTACACCTTC. Its protein is CASSQDSRGKRYGYTF.